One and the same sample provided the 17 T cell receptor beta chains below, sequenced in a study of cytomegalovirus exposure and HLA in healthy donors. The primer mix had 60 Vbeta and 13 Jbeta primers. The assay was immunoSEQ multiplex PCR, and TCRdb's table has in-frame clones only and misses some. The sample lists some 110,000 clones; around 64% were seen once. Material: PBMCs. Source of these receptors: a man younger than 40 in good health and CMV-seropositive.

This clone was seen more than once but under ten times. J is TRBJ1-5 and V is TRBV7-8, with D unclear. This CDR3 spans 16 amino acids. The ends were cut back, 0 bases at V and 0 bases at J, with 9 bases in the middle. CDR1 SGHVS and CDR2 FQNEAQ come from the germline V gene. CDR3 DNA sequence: TGTGCCAGCAGCTTAGCTGGCGGGGATAGCAATCAGCCCCAGCATTTT. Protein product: CASSLAGGDSNQPQHF.

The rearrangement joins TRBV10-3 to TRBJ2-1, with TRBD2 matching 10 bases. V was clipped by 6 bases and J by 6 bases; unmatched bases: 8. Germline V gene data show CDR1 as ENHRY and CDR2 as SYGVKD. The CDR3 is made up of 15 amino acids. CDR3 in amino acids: CAIRRAGGPSNEQFF. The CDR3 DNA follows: TGTGCCATCAGACGAGCGGGAGGGCCTTCCAATGAGCAGTTCTTC.

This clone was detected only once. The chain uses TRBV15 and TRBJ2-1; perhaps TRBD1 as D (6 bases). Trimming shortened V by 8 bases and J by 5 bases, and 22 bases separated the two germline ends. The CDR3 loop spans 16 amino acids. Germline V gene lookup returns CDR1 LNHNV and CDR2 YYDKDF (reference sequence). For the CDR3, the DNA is TGTGCCACCCTCTTGGGGACACCCGATCGAAACAATGAGCAGTTCTTC. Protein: CATLLGTPDRNNEQFF. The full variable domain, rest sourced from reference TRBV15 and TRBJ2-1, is DAMVIQNPRYQVTQFGKPVTLSCSQTLNHNVMYWYQQKSSQAPKLLFHYYDKDFNNEADTPDNFQSRRPNTSFCFLDIRSPGLGDTAMYLCATLLGTPDRNNEQFFGPGTRLTVL.

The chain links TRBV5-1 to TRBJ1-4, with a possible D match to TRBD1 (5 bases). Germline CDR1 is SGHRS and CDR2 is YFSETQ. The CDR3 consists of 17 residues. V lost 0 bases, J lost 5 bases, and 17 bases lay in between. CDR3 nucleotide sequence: TGCGCCAGCAGCTTGGTCGAACAACAGGTCCCAAATGAAAAACTGTTTTTT. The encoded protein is CASSLVEQQVPNEKLFF. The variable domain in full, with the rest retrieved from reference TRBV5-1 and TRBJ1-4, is KAGVTQTPRYLIKTRGQQVTLSCSPISGHRSVSWYQQTPGQGLQFLFEYFSETQRNKGNFPGRFSGRQFSNSRSEMNVSTLELGDSALYLCASSLVEQQVPNEKLFFGSGTQLSVL.

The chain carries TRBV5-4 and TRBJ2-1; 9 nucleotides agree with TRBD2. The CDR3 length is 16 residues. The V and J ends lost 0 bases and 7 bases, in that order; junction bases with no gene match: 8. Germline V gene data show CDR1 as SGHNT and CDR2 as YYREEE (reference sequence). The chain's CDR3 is CASSLVRAGGPNEQFF. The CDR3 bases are TGTGCCAGCAGCTTGGTGCGCGCGGGGGGGCCGAATGAGCAGTTCTTC.

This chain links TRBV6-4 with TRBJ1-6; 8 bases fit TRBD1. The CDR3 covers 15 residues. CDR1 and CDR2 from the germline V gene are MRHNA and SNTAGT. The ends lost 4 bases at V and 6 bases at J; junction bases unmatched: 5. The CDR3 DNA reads TGTGCCAGCAGTGCATACAGGGGGTTTAATTCACCCCTCCACTTT. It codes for CASSAYRGFNSPLHF.

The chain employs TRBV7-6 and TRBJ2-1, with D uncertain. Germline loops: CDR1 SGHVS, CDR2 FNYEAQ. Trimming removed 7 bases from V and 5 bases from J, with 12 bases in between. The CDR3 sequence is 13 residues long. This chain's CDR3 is CASMLTRNNEQFF. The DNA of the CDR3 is TGTGCCAGCATGCTCACCAGGAACAATGAGCAGTTCTTC.

The CDR3 reads CASSPFSQTGNTQPQHF. The CDR3 region has the DNA TGTGCCAGCTCACCCTTCAGTCAGACAGGGAATACTCAGCCCCAGCATTTT. This chain joins TRBV18 and TRBJ1-5; 7 bases are a match to TRBD1. This CDR3 is 17 amino acids long. Germline V gives CDR1 KGHSH, CDR2 LQKENI. The trim removed 3 bases at V and 6 bases at J, leaving 14 bases unmatched. Filled out from reference TRBV18 and TRBJ1-5, the complete variable domain reads NAGVMQNPRHLVRRRGQEARLRCSPMKGHSHVYWYRQLPEEGLKFMVYLQKENIIDESGMPKERFSAEFPKEGPSILRIQQVVRGDSAAYFCASSPFSQTGNTQPQHFGDGTRLSIL.

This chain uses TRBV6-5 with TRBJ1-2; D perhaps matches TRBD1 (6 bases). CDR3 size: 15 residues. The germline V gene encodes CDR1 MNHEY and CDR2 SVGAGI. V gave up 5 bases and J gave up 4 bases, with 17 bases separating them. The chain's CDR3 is CASSPSGGAPYGYTF. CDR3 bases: TGTGCCAGCAGTCCCTCGGGGGGGGCCCCCTATGGCTACACCTTC.

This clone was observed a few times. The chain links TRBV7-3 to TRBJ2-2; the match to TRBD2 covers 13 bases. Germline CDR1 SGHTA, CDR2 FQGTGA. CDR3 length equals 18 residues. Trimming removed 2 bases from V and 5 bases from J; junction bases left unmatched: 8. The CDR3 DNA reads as TGTGCCAGCAGCTTAGAACTAGCGGGAGGGCCGGGAACCGGGGAGCTGTTTTTT. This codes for CASSLELAGGPGTGELFF.

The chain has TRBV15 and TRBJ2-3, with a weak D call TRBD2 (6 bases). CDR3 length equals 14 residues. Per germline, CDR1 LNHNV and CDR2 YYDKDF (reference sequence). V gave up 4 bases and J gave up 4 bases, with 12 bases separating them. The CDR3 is CATSTRLEPDTQYF. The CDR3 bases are TGTGCCACCAGCACCCGACTAGAACCAGATACGCAGTATTTT.

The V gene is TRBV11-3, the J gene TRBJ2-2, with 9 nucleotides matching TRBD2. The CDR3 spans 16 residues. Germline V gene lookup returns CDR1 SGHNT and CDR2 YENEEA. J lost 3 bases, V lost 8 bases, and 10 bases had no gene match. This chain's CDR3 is CASSRGTSRYTGELFF. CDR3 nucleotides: TGTGCCAGCTCTCGAGGGACTAGCCGATACACCGGGGAGCTGTTTTTT.

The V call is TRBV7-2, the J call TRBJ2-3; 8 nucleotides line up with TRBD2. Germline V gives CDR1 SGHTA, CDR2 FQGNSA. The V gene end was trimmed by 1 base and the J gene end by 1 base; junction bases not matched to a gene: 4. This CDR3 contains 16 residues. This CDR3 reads CASSLESGGRTDTQYF. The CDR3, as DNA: TGTGCCAGCAGCTTAGAATCGGGGGGGCGCACAGATACGCAGTATTTT. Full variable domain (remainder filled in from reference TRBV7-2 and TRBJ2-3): GAGVSQSPSNKVTEKGKDVELRCDPISGHTALYWYRQSLGQGLEFLIYFQGNSAPDKSGLPSDRFSAERTGGSVSTLTIQRTQQEDSAVYLCASSLESGGRTDTQYFGPGTRLTVL.

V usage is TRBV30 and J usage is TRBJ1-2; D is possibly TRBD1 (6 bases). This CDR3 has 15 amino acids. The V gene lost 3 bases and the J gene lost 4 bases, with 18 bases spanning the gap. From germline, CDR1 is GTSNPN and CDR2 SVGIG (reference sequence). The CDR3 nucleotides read TGTGCCTGGAGCGGGTCCGGGGGGCGCATCTATGGCTACACCTTC. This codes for CAWSGSGGRIYGYTF.

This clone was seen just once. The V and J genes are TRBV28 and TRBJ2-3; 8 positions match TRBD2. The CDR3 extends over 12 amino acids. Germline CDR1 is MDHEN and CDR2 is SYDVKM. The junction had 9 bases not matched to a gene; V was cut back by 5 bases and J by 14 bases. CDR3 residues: CASSVLAGGGYF. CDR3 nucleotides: TGTGCCAGCAGTGTCCTAGCGGGCGGAGGGTATTTT. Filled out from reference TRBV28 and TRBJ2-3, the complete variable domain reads DVKVTQSSRYLVKRTGEKVFLECVQDMDHENMFWYRQDPGLGLRLIYFSYDVKMKEKGDIPEGYSVSREKKERFSLILESASTNQTSMYLCASSVLAGGGYFGPGTRLTVL.

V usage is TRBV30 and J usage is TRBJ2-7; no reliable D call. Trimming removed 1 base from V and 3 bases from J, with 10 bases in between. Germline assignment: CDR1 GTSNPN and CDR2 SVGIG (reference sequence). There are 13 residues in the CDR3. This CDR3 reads CAWSEEWGYEQYV. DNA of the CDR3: TGTGCCTGGAGTGAAGAGTGGGGCTACGAGCAGTACGTC.

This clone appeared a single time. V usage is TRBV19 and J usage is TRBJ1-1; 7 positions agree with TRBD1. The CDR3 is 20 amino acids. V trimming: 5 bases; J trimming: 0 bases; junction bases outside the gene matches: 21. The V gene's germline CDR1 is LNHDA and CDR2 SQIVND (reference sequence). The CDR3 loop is CASSRVRTPGQFLMNTEAFF. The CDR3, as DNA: TGTGCCAGTAGTCGGGTCCGAACTCCGGGACAGTTCCTTATGAACACTGAAGCTTTCTTT.